The clone carrying this T cell receptor (beta chain) came up many times. Its specificity is not known. These data are taken from a study of T cells in Graves' hyperthyroidism and ophthalmopathy. Amplification yielded TCR beta CDR3 regions, with RNA transcripts as the source. The primer set for the first-round RT-PCR of the TCR CDR3 was HTBI. TCRdb ran MiXCR on the multiplex PCR reads and lists one entry per CDR3 protein. This sample has about 400,000 distinct CDR3 sequences; more than 13% occur once, and the top ten carry 25% to 30%. Exclusion criteria comprised uncontrolled infection, other autoimmune disease, pregnancy or lactation. PBMCs were obtained from over 8.5 ml fresh peripheral blood. Trimming left V 4 bases short and J 0 bases short, with 9 bases between. CDR1 and CDR2 from the germline V gene are SQVTM and ANQGSEA. This CDR3 region has 13 residues. Overall study results and limits: A model built on 13 V-J features separated ophthalmopathy from stable hyperthyroidism.

The clonotype originates from a man over 45 with Graves' ophthalmopathy. The material sequenced was blood. The chain carries TRBV29-1 and TRBJ1-1; no firm D call. In nucleotides, the CDR3 is TGCAGCGTTGTCACTGGGTTGAACACTGAAGCTTTCTTT. Its translation: CSVVTGLNTEAFF.